The 10 T cell receptor beta chains given below trace back to one sample, sequenced in a study of T cells in tuberculosis. Profiling relied on immunoSEQ multiplex PCR, and the TCRdb table lists in-frame clones only, not all of them. The data show 20,000 to 30,000 clones, 95% to 96% seen once. Sequencing was done on a sample of PBMCs. The receptors derive from a donor aged 10 to 29 with latent tuberculosis or without tuberculosis infection.

J is TRBJ2-5 and V is TRBV18; the D is unclear. This CDR3 comprises 13 residues. The V and J ends lost 3 bases and 5 bases respectively, with 10 bases between them. Germline lookup yields CDR1 KGHSH and CDR2 LQKENI. In nucleotides, the CDR3 is TGTGCCAGCTCACCCTCCCCCGGGGAGACCCAGTACTTC. Protein: CASSPSPGETQYF.

This clone was seen a handful of times. V and J are TRBV29-1 and TRBJ1-3; a possible D gene is TRBD1 (6 bases). There are 13 residues in the CDR3. V was trimmed by 3 bases and J by 4 bases, leaving 10 bases between them. Germline V gene lookup returns CDR1 SQVTM and CDR2 ANQGSEA. CDR3 in amino acids: CSVDLGQGNTIYF. The DNA for the CDR3 is TGCAGCGTTGATCTAGGACAGGGAAACACCATATATTTT.

The CDR3 DNA sequence: TGCGCCAGCAGGGCAGGGGTACGGAATGAGCAGTTCTTC. Encoded protein: CASRAGVRNEQFF. This chain joins TRBV5-1 and TRBJ2-1, with a tentative D call TRBD1 (6 bases). The CDR3 has 13 amino acids. Trimming shortened V by 5 bases and J by 7 bases, and 13 bases separated the two germline ends. In germline, CDR1 is SGHRS, CDR2 YFSETQ.

The rearrangement joins TRBV2 to TRBJ2-7; no firm D call. The CDR3 length is 13 residues. The V end was cut by 3 bases, the J end by 3 bases, with 9 bases between. Germline V gene data show CDR1 as SNHLY and CDR2 as FYNNEI. The CDR3 nucleotides read TGTGCCAGCAGTGAGCGGAGCCTCTACGAGCAGTACGTC. Its protein is CASSERSLYEQYV.

Points on this clone: The junction departs from germline at one end; a sequencing error may be responsible. The gene calls are TRBV14 and TRBJ1-6, with 10 bases that match TRBD1. Per the germline V gene, CDR1 is SGHDN and CDR2 is FVKESK. This CDR3 contains 18 residues. The CDR3 here is CASSQGWGTGVYSSPLHF. The CDR3 DNA is TGTGCCAGCAGCCAAGGATGGGGGACAGGGGTGTATAGTTCACCCCTCCACTTT.

The chain uses TRBV29-1 and TRBJ2-3, with D maybe TRBD2 (8 bases). Between the trimmed V and J ends, which lost 1 base and 3 bases, there was a span of 26 bases. Germline V gives CDR1 SQVTM, CDR2 ANQGSEA. This CDR3 contains 19 residues. The CDR3 coding sequence is TGCAGCGTTGAAGGAGGTCTTCGGGAGGGACAGCAATTTACAGATACGCAGTATTTT. Translating gives CSVEGGLREGQQFTDTQYF.

V usage is TRBV19 and J usage is TRBJ2-2, with D hard to call. The CDR3 extends over 14 amino acids. From germline, CDR1 is LNHDA and CDR2 SQIVND (reference sequence). V lost 0 bases, J lost 6 bases, and 8 bases lay in between. This CDR3 reads CASSIDRQAGELFF. Written as DNA, the CDR3 is TGTGCCAGTAGTATAGATCGGCAGGCCGGGGAGCTGTTTTTT.

This sequence joins TRBV25-1 and TRBJ1-4, with no clear D. The germline V gene encodes CDR1 MGHDK and CDR2 SYGVNS. The CDR3 totals 12 residues. V dropped 10 bases and J dropped 8 bases, with 14 bases sitting between them. The DNA of the CDR3 is TGTGCCACCCAGGAGGTGTGGGAAAAACTGTTTTTT. Translated, it gives CATQEVWEKLFF.

J is TRBJ2-1 and V is TRBV19; TRBD2 agrees at 14 bases. The V and J ends lost 5 bases and 7 bases, in that order; junction bases with no gene match: 7. The CDR3 length is 16 residues. CDR1 is LNHDA and CDR2 is SQIVND in the germline V gene (reference sequence). CDR3: CASSAGLAGDENEQFF. CDR3 DNA: TGTGCCAGTAGTGCGGGACTAGCGGGGGATGAGAATGAGCAGTTCTTC.

J is TRBJ2-3 and V is TRBV5-8, with TRBD1 as a possible D gene (5 bases). This CDR3 comprises 14 residues. V was pared by 4 bases and J by 0 bases, with 9 bases between. Germline assignment: CDR1 SGHTS and CDR2 YDEGEE. The CDR3 region has the DNA TGTGCCAGCAGCCGGTGGGGCAGCACAGATACGCAGTATTTT. Its protein is CASSRWGSTDTQYF.